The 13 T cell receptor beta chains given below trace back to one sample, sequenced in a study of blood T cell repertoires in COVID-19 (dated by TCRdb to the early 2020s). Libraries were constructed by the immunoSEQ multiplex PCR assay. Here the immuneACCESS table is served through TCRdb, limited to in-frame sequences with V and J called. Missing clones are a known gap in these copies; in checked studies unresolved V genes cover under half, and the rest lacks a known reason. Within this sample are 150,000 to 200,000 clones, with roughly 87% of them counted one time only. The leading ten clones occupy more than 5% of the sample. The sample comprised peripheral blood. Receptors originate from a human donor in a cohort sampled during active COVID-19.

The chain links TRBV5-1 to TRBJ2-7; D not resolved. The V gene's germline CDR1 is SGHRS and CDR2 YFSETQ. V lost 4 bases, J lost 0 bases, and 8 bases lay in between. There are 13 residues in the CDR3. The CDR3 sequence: CASSAWSSYEQYF. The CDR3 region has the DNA TGCGCCAGCAGCGCATGGAGCTCCTACGAGCAGTACTTC. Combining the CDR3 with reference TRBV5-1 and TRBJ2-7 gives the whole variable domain KAGVTQTPRYLIKTRGQQVTLSCSPISGHRSVSWYQQTPGQGLQFLFEYFSETQRNKGNFPGRFSGRQFSNSRSEMNVSTLELGDSALYLCASSAWSSYEQYFGPGTRLTVT.

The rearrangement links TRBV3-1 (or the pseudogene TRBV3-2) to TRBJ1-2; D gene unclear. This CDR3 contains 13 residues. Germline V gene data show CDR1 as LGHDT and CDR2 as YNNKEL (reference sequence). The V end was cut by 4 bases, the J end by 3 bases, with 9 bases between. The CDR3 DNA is TGTGCCAGCAGCCCCGGTTTTTACTATGGCTACACCTTC. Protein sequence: CASSPGFYYGYTF.

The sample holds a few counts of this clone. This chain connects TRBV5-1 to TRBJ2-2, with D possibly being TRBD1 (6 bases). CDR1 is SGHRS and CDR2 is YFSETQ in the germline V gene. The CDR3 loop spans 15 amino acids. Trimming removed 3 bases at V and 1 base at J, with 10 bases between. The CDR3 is CASSSIQGNTGELFF. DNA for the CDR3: TGCGCCAGCAGCTCAATACAGGGGAACACCGGGGAGCTGTTTTTT.

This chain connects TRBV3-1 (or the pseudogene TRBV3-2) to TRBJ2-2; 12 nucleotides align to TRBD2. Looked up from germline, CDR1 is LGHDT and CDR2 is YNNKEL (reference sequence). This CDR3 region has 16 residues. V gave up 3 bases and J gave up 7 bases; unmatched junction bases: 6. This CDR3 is CASSQQLAGGIGELFF. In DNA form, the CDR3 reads TGTGCCAGCAGCCAGCAACTAGCGGGAGGAATCGGGGAGCTGTTTTTT.

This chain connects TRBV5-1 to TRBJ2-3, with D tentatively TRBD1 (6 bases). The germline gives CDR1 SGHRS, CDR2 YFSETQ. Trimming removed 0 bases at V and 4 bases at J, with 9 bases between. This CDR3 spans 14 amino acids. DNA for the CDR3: TGCGCCAGCAGCTTGGCAGGGGCTGCAGATACGCAGTATTTT. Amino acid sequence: CASSLAGAADTQYF.

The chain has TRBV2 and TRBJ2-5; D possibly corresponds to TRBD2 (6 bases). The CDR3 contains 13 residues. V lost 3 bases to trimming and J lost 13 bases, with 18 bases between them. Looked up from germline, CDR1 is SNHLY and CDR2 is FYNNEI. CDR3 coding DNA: TGTGCCAGCAGTGAGGGCCGCACTAGCAACATGTACTTC. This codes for CASSEGRTSNMYF.

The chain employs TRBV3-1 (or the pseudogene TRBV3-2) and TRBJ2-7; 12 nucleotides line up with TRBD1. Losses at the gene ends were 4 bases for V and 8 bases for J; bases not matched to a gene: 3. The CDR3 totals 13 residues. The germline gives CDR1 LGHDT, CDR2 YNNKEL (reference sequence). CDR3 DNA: TGTGCCAGCAGCCGGGGACAGGGGGCTAAGCAGTACTTC. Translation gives CASSRGQGAKQYF.

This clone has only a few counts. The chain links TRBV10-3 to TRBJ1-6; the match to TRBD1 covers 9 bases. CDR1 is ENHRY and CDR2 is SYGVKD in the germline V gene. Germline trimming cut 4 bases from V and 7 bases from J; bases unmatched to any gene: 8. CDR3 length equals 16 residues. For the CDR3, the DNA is TGTGCCATCAGTGCGACGACGACAGGGGGGAATTCACCCCTCCACTTT. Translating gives CAISATTTGGNSPLHF.

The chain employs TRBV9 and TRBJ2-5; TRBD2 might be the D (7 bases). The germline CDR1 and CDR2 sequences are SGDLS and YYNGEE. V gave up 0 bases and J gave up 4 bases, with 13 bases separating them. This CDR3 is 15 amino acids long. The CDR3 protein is CASSVVEGGGETQYF. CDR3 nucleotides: TGTGCCAGCAGCGTAGTGGAGGGAGGGGGAGAGACCCAGTACTTC.

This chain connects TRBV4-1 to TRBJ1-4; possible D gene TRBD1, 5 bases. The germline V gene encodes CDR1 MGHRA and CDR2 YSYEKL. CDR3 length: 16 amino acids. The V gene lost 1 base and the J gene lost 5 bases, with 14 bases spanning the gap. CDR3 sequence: CASSQGPWGGNEKLFF. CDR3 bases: TGCGCCAGCAGCCAAGGACCGTGGGGGGGAAATGAAAAACTGTTTTTT.

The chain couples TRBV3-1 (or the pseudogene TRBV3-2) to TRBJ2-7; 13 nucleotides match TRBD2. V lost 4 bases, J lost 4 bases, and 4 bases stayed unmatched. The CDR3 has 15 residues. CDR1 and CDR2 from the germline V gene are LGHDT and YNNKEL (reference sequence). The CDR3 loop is CASSLGTSGKYEQYF. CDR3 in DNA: TGTGCCAGCAGCCTTGGGACTAGCGGGAAATACGAGCAGTACTTC.

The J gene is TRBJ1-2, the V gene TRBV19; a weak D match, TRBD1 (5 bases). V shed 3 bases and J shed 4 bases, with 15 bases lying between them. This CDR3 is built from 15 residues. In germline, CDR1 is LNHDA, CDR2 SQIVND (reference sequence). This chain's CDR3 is CASSMEGRFLYGYTF. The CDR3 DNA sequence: TGTGCCAGTAGTATGGAGGGACGGTTCCTCTATGGCTACACCTTC.

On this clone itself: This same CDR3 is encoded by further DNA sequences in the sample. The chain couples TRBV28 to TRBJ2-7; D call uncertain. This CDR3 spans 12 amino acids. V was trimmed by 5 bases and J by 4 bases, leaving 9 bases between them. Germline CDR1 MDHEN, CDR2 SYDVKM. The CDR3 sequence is CASSTGGYEQYF. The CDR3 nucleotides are TGTGCCAGCAGTACCGGTGGTTACGAGCAGTACTTC.